The next 20 T cell receptor beta chains were all read from a single sample in a study of shared clonotypes between healthy human individuals (TCRdb year 2020). The library was prepared using the immunoSEQ multiplex PCR assay. This immuneACCESS table, as held by TCRdb, lists in-frame sequences with V and J called but not all clones. Of the missing ones, under half trace to an unresolved V gene in checked studies; the others have no known cause. The table for this sample lists about 230,000 clones; 65% of them were counted only once. Around 10% of the sample belongs to the ten largest clones. Material for sequencing was memory CD4+ T cells sorted from blood. The sample's cell subset or site label, decoded: CD45RA-negative fraction. These receptors were obtained from a man between 25 and 39 years old in good health.

The chain is built from TRBV5-1 and TRBJ2-3; D remains ambiguous. CDR3 length equals 13 residues. V shed 5 bases and J shed 2 bases, with 9 bases lying between them. Germline V gene sequence: CDR1 SGHRS, CDR2 YFSETQ. CDR3 coding DNA: TGCGCCAGCAGGTCCGGGCCCACAGATACGCAGTATTTT. This sequence encodes CASRSGPTDTQYF.

The gene calls are TRBV11-2 and TRBJ2-7; 8 nucleotides line up with TRBD1. Germline loops: CDR1 SGHAT, CDR2 FQNNGV. CDR3 length: 14 amino acids. V was clipped by 6 bases and J by 3 bases; unmatched bases: 7. The CDR3 loop reads CASRPGTGFYEQYF. Here the CDR3 DNA reads TGTGCCAGCAGGCCCGGGACAGGCTTCTACGAGCAGTACTTC.

The rearrangement uses TRBV7-9 and TRBJ2-7, with D maybe TRBD2 (5 bases). V dropped 5 bases and J dropped 3 bases, with 20 bases sitting between them. Germline CDR1 and CDR2: SEHNR and FQNEAQ (reference sequence). The CDR3 spans 16 residues. The CDR3 DNA reads as TGTGCCAGCAGCCCGACGACGATACTAGGAGGCTACGAGCAGTACTTC. This sequence encodes CASSPTTILGGYEQYF. Supplemented by reference TRBV7-9 and TRBJ2-7, the full variable domain reads DTGVSQNPRHKITKRGQNVTFRCDPISEHNRLYWYRQTLGQGPEFLTYFQNEAQLEKSRLLSDRFSAERPKGSFSTLEIQRTEQGDSAMYLCASSPTTILGGYEQYFGPGTRLTVT.

This chain uses TRBV10-3 with TRBJ2-7, with D hard to call. This CDR3 comprises 16 residues. CDR1 and CDR2 from the germline V gene are ENHRY and SYGVKD. Trimming removed 4 bases at V and 2 bases at J, with 18 bases between. CDR3 residues: CAISGTRSLQTYEQYF. The CDR3 DNA reads as TGTGCCATCAGTGGCACTCGCAGCCTACAAACCTACGAGCAGTACTTC.

A few counts support this clone. This sequence joins TRBV5-4 and TRBJ1-3, with D perhaps TRBD1 (6 bases). The CDR3 loop spans 16 amino acids. V lost 0 bases to trimming and J lost 2 bases, with 12 bases between them. Germline lookup yields CDR1 SGHNT and CDR2 YYREEE (reference sequence). CDR3 residues: CASSLAGAGAGNTIYF. As DNA, the CDR3 is TGTGCCAGCAGCTTGGCTGGCGCAGGGGCTGGAAACACCATATATTTT.

V usage is TRBV5-4 and J usage is TRBJ2-3; D is perhaps TRBD1 or TRBD2 (5 bases each). Trimming stripped 0 bases from V and 2 bases from J, with 10 bases between. CDR3 length equals 15 residues. Germline V gene data show CDR1 as SGHNT and CDR2 as YYREEE (reference sequence). The CDR3 nucleotides are TGTGCCAGCAGCTTGGGGGCCGGGACCACAGATACGCAGTATTTT. Translated: CASSLGAGTTDTQYF.

J is TRBJ2-7 and V is TRBV19, with unresolved D. Trimming cost V 6 bases and J 1 base, with 10 bases left between them. Germline CDR1 is LNHDA and CDR2 is SQIVND (reference sequence). The CDR3 runs to 13 residues. The CDR3 region is CASSSTTSYEQYF. CDR3 nucleotides: TGTGCCAGTAGCTCAACAACATCCTACGAGCAGTACTTC. The complete variable domain, with remaining parts taken from reference TRBV19 and TRBJ2-7, reads DGGITQSPKYLFRKEGQNVTLSCEQNLNHDAMYWYRQDPGQGLRLIYYSQIVNDFQKGDIAEGYSVSREKKESFPLTVTSAQKNPTAFYLCASSSTTSYEQYFGPGTRLTVT.

This chain connects TRBV7-2 to TRBJ2-1; D is possibly TRBD1 or TRBD2 (5 bases each). Germline V CDR1 and CDR2: SGHTA, FQGNSA. V lost 3 bases and J lost 0, with 9 bases in between. CDR3 length equals 15 residues. As DNA, the CDR3 is TGTGCCAGCAGCTTGGGTGGGACCTCCTACAATGAGCAGTTCTTC. Amino acid sequence: CASSLGGTSYNEQFF.

This chain joins TRBV6-5 and TRBJ2-2; D tentatively fits TRBD1 or TRBD2 (6 bases each). V shed 7 bases and J shed 7 bases, with 16 bases lying between them. The germline V gene encodes CDR1 MNHEY and CDR2 SVGAGI. The CDR3 has 14 amino acids. This chain's CDR3 is CASTPGGRLGELFF. In nucleotides, the CDR3 is TGTGCCAGCACTCCTGGGGGGCGCCTCGGGGAGCTGTTTTTT.

The chain combines TRBV27 with TRBJ2-7; 8 bases match TRBD2. The length of the CDR3 is 15 residues. The V and J ends lost 3 bases and 6 bases, in that order; junction bases with no gene match: 10. Germline V gene sequence: CDR1 MNHEY, CDR2 SMNVEV (reference sequence). CDR3 residues: CASSFLAGGIGEQYF. The CDR3 bases are TGTGCCAGCAGTTTTCTAGCGGGCGGCATTGGCGAGCAGTACTTC.

The V and J genes are TRBV4-1 and TRBJ1-5; D unresolved. CDR1 is MGHRA, CDR2 YSYEKL, per germline. The CDR3 is 13 amino acids. V lost 4 bases and J 7 bases, leaving 11 bases between the germline ends. The CDR3 protein is CASSLRREQPQHF. The CDR3 nucleotides are TGCGCCAGCAGCCTCAGGCGGGAACAGCCCCAGCATTTT.

The chain links TRBV5-4 to TRBJ2-1; no reliable D call. V lost 0 bases, J lost 2 bases, and 15 bases lay in between. Germline V gene lookup returns CDR1 SGHNT and CDR2 YYREEE (reference sequence). The CDR3 extends over 17 amino acids. CDR3 in amino acids: CASSLGTPNEPYNEQFF. In DNA form, the CDR3 reads TGTGCCAGCAGCTTGGGAACTCCTAACGAACCCTACAATGAGCAGTTCTTC. The complete variable domain, with remaining parts taken from reference TRBV5-4 and TRBJ2-1, reads ETGVTQSPTHLIKTRGQQVTLRCSSQSGHNTVSWYQQALGQGPQFIFQYYREEENGRGNFPPRFSGLQFPNYSSELNVNALELDDSALYLCASSLGTPNEPYNEQFFGPGTRLTVL.

The genes are TRBV7-2 and TRBJ2-7; 7 bases agree with TRBD2. With 5 bases clipped from V and 1 base from J, the junction kept 8 bases outside the gene matches. In germline, CDR1 is SGHTA, CDR2 FQGNSA. The CDR3 is made up of 15 amino acids. DNA of the CDR3: TGTGCCAGCAGCCAAATAGCGGGTCGATCCTACGAGCAGTACTTC. It codes for CASSQIAGRSYEQYF.

There are a few counts of this clone. The chain is built from TRBV27 and TRBJ1-4; 10 nucleotides match TRBD1. The CDR3 runs 14 residues. Germline lookup yields CDR1 MNHEY and CDR2 SMNVEV (reference sequence). The V segment lost 5 bases and the J segment 6 bases; nucleotides outside the gene matches: 3. The CDR3 spells CASSTGTGDEKLFF. The CDR3 DNA reads TGTGCCAGCAGTACCGGGACAGGGGATGAAAAACTGTTTTTT.

This clone has only a few counts. The V and J genes are TRBV28 and TRBJ1-1; D uncertain. Germline-derived CDR1 and CDR2 are MDHEN and SYDVKM. This CDR3 has 14 residues. Trimming shortened V by 4 bases and J by 0 bases, and 9 bases separated the two germline ends. This CDR3 reads CASSSASLNTEAFF. The DNA of the CDR3 is TGTGCCAGCAGTTCCGCCAGCCTGAACACTGAAGCTTTCTTT.

CDR3 sequence: CASGLAGGADTQYF. CDR3 DNA sequence: TGTGCCAGCGGACTAGCGGGAGGGGCAGATACGCAGTATTTT. The rearrangement uses TRBV7-2 and TRBJ2-3, with 15 bases fitting TRBD2. Germline V lookup: CDR1 SGHTA, CDR2 FQGNSA. The CDR3 extends over 14 amino acids. After removal of 8 bases from V and 4 bases from J, the junction contained 1 base not matched to a gene. The whole variable domain, filled in from reference TRBV7-2 and TRBJ2-3, reads GAGVSQSPSNKVTEKGKDVELRCDPISGHTALYWYRQSLGQGLEFLIYFQGNSAPDKSGLPSDRFSAERTGGSVSTLTIQRTQQEDSAVYLCASGLAGGADTQYFGPGTRLTVL.

This clone was picked up one time. V usage is TRBV5-4 and J usage is TRBJ2-5, with TRBD1 as a possible D gene (6 bases). CDR1 and CDR2 from the germline V gene are SGHNT and YYREEE (reference sequence). The germline V and J ends were trimmed by 4 bases and 2 bases, with 9 bases remaining between them. The CDR3 is 13 residues long. CDR3 amino acids: CASSATGQETQYF. CDR3 nucleotides: TGTGCCAGCAGCGCGACAGGACAAGAGACCCAGTACTTC.

A few counts support this clone. Other DNA sequences in this sample translate to the same CDR3. The chain couples TRBV6-1 to TRBJ1-1; D is unresolved. Germline CDR1 reads MNHNS; CDR2 reads SASEGT. CDR3 length: 11 residues. The V end lost 3 bases, the J end lost 1 base, and 0 bases lay between the germline ends. The CDR3 is CASSENTEAFF. The DNA of the CDR3 is TGTGCCAGCAGTGAGAACACTGAAGCTTTCTTT.

This clone was observed a handful of times. This chain joins TRBV7-2 and TRBJ2-3, with 8 bases lining up with TRBD2. V trimming: 8 bases; J trimming: 2 bases; junction bases outside the gene matches: 9. Germline CDR1 reads SGHTA; CDR2 reads FQGNSA. CDR3 size: 15 residues. The CDR3 loop reads CASAEVAGPTDTQYF. As DNA, the CDR3 is TGTGCCAGCGCGGAGGTAGCGGGACCCACAGATACGCAGTATTTT.

V usage is TRBV5-1 and J usage is TRBJ2-1, with D possibly matching TRBD2 (6 bases). The length of the CDR3 is 15 residues. The V gene's germline CDR1 is SGHRS and CDR2 YFSETQ. Between the trimmed V and J ends, which lost 3 bases and 2 bases, there was a span of 12 bases. In nucleotides, the CDR3 is TGCGCCAGCAGCTGGGGACTCAGGGCCTACAATGAGCAGTTCTTC. Its protein product is CASSWGLRAYNEQFF.